Below, 24 T cell receptor beta chains from the same sample are listed, as sequenced in a study of T cells in Graves' hyperthyroidism and ophthalmopathy. Amplification of TCR beta CDR3 regions was performed using RNA transcripts as template. A first-round RT-PCR of the TCR CDR3 used the HTBI primer set. Via MiXCR, TCRdb re-called the multiplex PCR reads, giving one row per CDR3 protein. The sample has fewer than 650,000 distinct CDR3 sequences, approximately 15% seen once. Sequencing input: blood. The source of these receptors is a woman aged 40 to 50 with Graves' hyperthyroidism.

This clonotype has a count of ten or more. The rearrangement uses TRBV2 and TRBJ1-6, with 7 bases that match TRBD1. This CDR3 has 16 residues. Germline CDR1 is SNHLY and CDR2 is FYNNEI. After removal of 3 bases from V and 4 bases from J, the junction contained 6 bases not matched to a gene. CDR3 DNA: TGTGCCAGCAGTGAGACAGGGAGGGGATATAATTCACCCCTCCACTTT. It is translated as CASSETGRGYNSPLHF. The full variable domain, its missing parts supplied by reference TRBV2 and TRBJ1-6, is EPEVTQTPSHQVTQMGQEVILRCVPISNHLYFYWYRQILGQKVEFLVSFYNNEISEKSEIFDDQFSVERPDGSNFTLKIRSTKLEDSAMYFCASSETGRGYNSPLHFGNGTRLTVT.

This clonotype was recorded many times. The chain links TRBV27 to TRBJ2-1, with a weak D call TRBD2 (6 bases). Per germline, CDR1 MNHEY and CDR2 SMNVEV (reference sequence). CDR3 length: 11 residues. The CDR3, as DNA: TGTGCGGCGGGACTTTACAATGAGCAGTTCTTC. It encodes CAAGLYNEQFF.

This clonotype occurred many times. The gene calls are TRBV7-9 and TRBJ1-1; a possible D gene is TRBD1 (5 bases). V was shortened by 6 bases and J by 6 bases, with 17 bases between the two germline ends. Germline loops: CDR1 SEHNR, CDR2 FQNEAQ (reference sequence). The CDR3 has 14 amino acids. The CDR3: CASRKGAGLSEAFF. The CDR3 DNA follows: TGTGCCAGCAGGAAAGGGGCAGGCCTGTCTGAAGCTTTCTTT.

This clonotype has a handful of counts. This chain joins TRBV30 and TRBJ1-1; 8 bases line up with TRBD1. Losses at the gene ends were 1 base for V and 8 bases for J; bases not matched to a gene: 6. There are 13 residues in the CDR3. Germline V lookup: CDR1 GTSNPN, CDR2 SVGIG (reference sequence). CDR3 DNA sequence: TGTGCCTGGAGTGCCAGGGGGCTCAAAGAAGCTTTCTTT. Residues: CAWSARGLKEAFF.

This clonotype was counted many times. The gene calls are TRBV27 and TRBJ1-4, with D perhaps matching TRBD1 (5 bases). Trimming removed 2 bases from V and 5 bases from J, with 15 bases in between. The CDR3 loop spans 16 amino acids. Per the germline V gene, CDR1 is MNHEY and CDR2 is SMNVEV (reference sequence). The CDR3 loop is CASSLGQGRFNEKLFF. CDR3 bases: TGTGCCAGCAGTTTAGGGCAGGGCCGCTTCAATGAAAAACTGTTTTTT.

V usage is TRBV27 and J usage is TRBJ2-7; TRBD2 matches at 13 bases. Unmatched junction bases numbered 4, after V lost 6 bases and J lost 5 bases. Germline loops: CDR1 MNHEY, CDR2 SMNVEV (reference sequence). CDR3 length: 14 residues. In DNA, the CDR3 is TGTGCCAGCAGAAGACTAGCGGGAGGCGACGAGCAGTACTTC. This codes for CASRRLAGGDEQYF.

CDR3 coding DNA: TGTGCCAGCAGCGTAGGTGGCGGGAGAGGCACAGATACGCAGTATTTT. It translates to CASSVGGGRGTDTQYF. The rearrangement links TRBV9 to TRBJ2-3, with 7 bases fitting TRBD2. CDR1 is SGDLS and CDR2 is YYNGEE in the germline V gene. This CDR3 has 16 residues. V trimming: 0 bases; J trimming: 1 base; junction bases outside the gene matches: 5. The entire variable domain, with the rest obtained from reference TRBV9 and TRBJ2-3, is as follows: DSGVTQTPKHLITATGQRVTLRCSPRSGDLSVYWYQQSLDQGLQFLIQYYNGEERAKGNILERFSAQQFPDLHSELNLSSLELGDSALYFCASSVGGGRGTDTQYFGPGTRLTVL.

This clonotype was seen many times. This chain joins TRBV2 and TRBJ2-5; 7 bases map to TRBD2. Germline V gene lookup returns CDR1 SNHLY and CDR2 FYNNEI. The CDR3 has 15 residues. After removal of 2 bases from V and 2 bases from J, the junction contained 5 bases not matched to a gene. Written as DNA, the CDR3 is TGTGCCAGCAGTGAACTACCGCGGGAGCAAGAGACCCAGTACTTC. Amino acids: CASSELPREQETQYF.

There are many counts of this clonotype. CDR3 sequence: CASSSFGEQYF. The CDR3 nucleotides read TGTGCCAGCAGCTCCTTTGGCGAGCAGTACTTC. The chain combines TRBV11-2 with TRBJ2-7, with D unclear. The CDR3 extends over 11 amino acids. The V and J ends lost 4 bases and 6 bases respectively, with 7 bases between them. Germline lookup yields CDR1 SGHAT and CDR2 FQNNGV.

This clonotype was seen repeatedly, ten times or more. The genes are TRBV3-1 and TRBJ1-5, with 8 bases aligning to TRBD1. The ends lost 4 bases at V and 5 bases at J; junction bases unmatched: 7. The CDR3 sequence is 15 residues long. Germline V gene data show CDR1 as LGHDT and CDR2 as YNNKEL (reference sequence). This CDR3 reads CASSPISGGDQPQHF. The CDR3 nucleotides are TGTGCCAGCAGCCCAATCTCAGGGGGCGATCAGCCCCAGCATTTT.

This clonotype was counted ten times or more. The gene calls are TRBV6-1 and TRBJ2-7; D gene unclear. Germline CDR1 MNHNS, CDR2 SASEGT. V lost 1 base, J lost 2 bases, and 18 bases lay in between. CDR3 length: 17 residues. For the CDR3, the DNA is TGTGCCAGCAGTGAAGGAGACCCCAGCGAGCGAGCCTACGAGCAGTACTTC. Protein sequence: CASSEGDPSERAYEQYF.

This clonotype has ten or more counts. This sequence joins TRBV10-2 and TRBJ2-5, with 7 bases lining up with TRBD2. In germline, CDR1 is WSHSY, CDR2 SAAADI. The trim removed 0 bases at V and 2 bases at J, leaving 3 bases unmatched. The CDR3 is made up of 15 amino acids. CDR3: CASSESGGRQETQYF. The CDR3 DNA sequence: TGCGCCAGCAGTGAGTCGGGAGGGCGGCAAGAGACCCAGTACTTC.

A few counts support this clonotype. A much larger clone lies one base from this, so it may be a read error. The CDR3 DNA follows: TGCAGTGCTAGAATCTCAGCGGGAGGGCGGAATGAGCGGTTCTTC. It specifies CSARISAGGRNERFF. This chain uses TRBV20-1 with TRBJ2-1; 10 bases fit TRBD2. The CDR3 length is 15 residues. Germline V gene sequence: CDR1 DFQATT, CDR2 SNEGSKA (reference sequence).

This clonotype was counted ten times or more. The J gene is TRBJ1-2, the V gene TRBV2; the match to TRBD1 covers 9 bases. Germline V gives CDR1 SNHLY, CDR2 FYNNEI. The CDR3 has 14 residues. V shed 6 bases, J shed 4 bases, and the junction held 6 bases outside the gene matches. The CDR3 DNA follows: TGTGCCAGCAGAGGACAGGGGTTAGGCTATGGCTACACCTTC. Translation gives CASRGQGLGYGYTF.

The chain employs TRBV27 and TRBJ2-6; D ambiguous. CDR3 size: 13 residues. Between the trimmed V and J ends, which lost 2 bases and 3 bases, there was a span of 2 bases. Germline V gives CDR1 MNHEY, CDR2 SMNVEV (reference sequence). This CDR3 reads CASSLIGANVLTF. The CDR3 DNA follows: TGTGCCAGCAGTTTAATTGGGGCCAACGTCCTGACTTTC. The full variable domain, rest sourced from reference TRBV27 and TRBJ2-6, is EAQVTQNPRYLITVTGKKLTVTCSQNMNHEYMSWYRQDPGLGLRQIYYSMNVEVTDKGDVPEGYKVSRKEKRNFPLILESPSPNQTSLYFCASSLIGANVLTFGAGSRLTVL.

This clonotype was observed many times. The chain employs TRBV5-5 and TRBJ2-3, with TRBD2 matching 10 bases. Germline V gene data show CDR1 as SGHKS and CDR2 as YYEKEE (reference sequence). The CDR3 is 16 amino acids. V was clipped by 5 bases and J by 0 bases; unmatched bases: 6. DNA of the CDR3: TGTGCCAGCAGGGTACTAGCGGGGACTAGCACAGATACGCAGTATTTT. Translating gives CASRVLAGTSTDTQYF.

Concerning this clonotype itself: A read error may account for a junction end that differs from germline. The gene calls are TRBV12-3 or TRBV12-4 and TRBJ1-4; a possible D gene is TRBD1 (5 bases). The CDR3 is made up of 17 amino acids. CDR3 coding DNA: TGTGCCAGCAGCTTAGGACGAACAGGAGCAACTAATGAAAAACTGTTTTTT. Translating it yields CASSLGRTGATNEKLFF.

This clonotype was seen ten or more times. This chain uses TRBV5-1 with TRBJ2-7, with 11 bases that match TRBD2. The CDR3 has 15 residues. Trimming took 3 bases from V and 4 from J; bases not matched to a gene: 6. Germline lookup yields CDR1 SGHRS and CDR2 YFSETQ. CDR3 sequence reads: CASSSAPSGRYEQYF. Written as DNA, the CDR3 is TGCGCCAGCAGCTCAGCCCCTAGCGGGAGGTACGAGCAGTACTTC.

There are many counts of this clonotype. The V call is TRBV2, the J call TRBJ2-1; no clear D gene. The germline gives CDR1 SNHLY, CDR2 FYNNEI. The CDR3 has 14 residues. Deletions cut 4 bases from V and 4 bases from J, with 11 bases between. In DNA, the CDR3 is TGTGCCAGCAGTGGGACCACACGATACAATGAGCAGTTCTTC. This translates into CASSGTTRYNEQFF.

This clonotype was picked up many times. The V and J genes are TRBV28 and TRBJ1-2; the match to TRBD1 covers 7 bases. In germline, CDR1 is MDHEN, CDR2 SYDVKM. The trim removed 4 bases at V and 6 bases at J, leaving 11 bases unmatched. This CDR3 spans 15 amino acids. This chain's CDR3 is CASSSPGEGADGYTF. DNA for the CDR3: TGTGCCAGCAGTTCCCCCGGGGAGGGGGCGGATGGCTACACCTTC.

This clonotype has more than one count but fewer than ten. The V and J genes are TRBV6-1 and TRBJ2-7; D not certain. V gave up 4 bases and J gave up 5 bases, with 12 bases separating them. This CDR3 comprises 13 residues. Germline assignment: CDR1 MNHNS and CDR2 SASEGT. CDR3 amino acids: CASSVGISDEQYF. As DNA, the CDR3 is TGTGCCAGCAGTGTGGGGATTTCCGACGAGCAGTACTTC.

This clonotype was seen many times. The chain carries TRBV27 and TRBJ2-1; 8 positions agree with TRBD2. There are 16 residues in the CDR3. Germline V CDR1 and CDR2: MNHEY, SMNVEV (reference sequence). J gave up 3 bases and V 6 bases, and 10 bases lay outside the gene matches. CDR3 nucleotide sequence: TGTGCCAGCAGCCCTATAGCGGGATTTTACTACAATGAGCAGTTCTTC. The encoded protein is CASSPIAGFYYNEQFF.

In this sample, this clonotype turned up many times. The chain couples TRBV20-1 to TRBJ1-2; D is perhaps TRBD1 (5 bases). Germline assignment: CDR1 DFQATT and CDR2 SNEGSKA (reference sequence). Trimming removed 6 bases from V and 4 bases from J, with 15 bases in between. CDR3 size: 13 residues. The CDR3 DNA sequence: TGCAGTGCCACGACAGCCTCCGCCTATGGCTACACCTTC. It specifies CSATTASAYGYTF.

This clonotype appeared many times. The rearrangement uses TRBV12-3 or TRBV12-4 and TRBJ2-2; 10 positions agree with TRBD2. The CDR3 runs to 16 residues. V dropped 5 bases and J dropped 3; count of bases not matched to a gene: 6. The CDR3 protein is CASSLHSGRDTGELFF. In nucleotides, the CDR3 is TGTGCCAGCAGTCTCCACAGCGGGAGGGACACCGGGGAGCTGTTTTTT.